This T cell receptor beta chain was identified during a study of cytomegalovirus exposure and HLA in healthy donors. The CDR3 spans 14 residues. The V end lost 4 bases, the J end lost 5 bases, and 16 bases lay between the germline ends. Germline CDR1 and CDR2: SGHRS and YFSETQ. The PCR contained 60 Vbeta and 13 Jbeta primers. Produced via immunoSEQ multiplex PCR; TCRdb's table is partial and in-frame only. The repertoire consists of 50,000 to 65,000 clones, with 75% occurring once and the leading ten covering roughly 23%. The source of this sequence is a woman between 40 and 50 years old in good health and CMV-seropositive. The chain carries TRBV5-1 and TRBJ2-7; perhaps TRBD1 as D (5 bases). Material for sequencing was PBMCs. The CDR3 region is CASSIVQVGNEQYF. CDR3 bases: TGCGCCAGCAGCATTGTACAGGTCGGTAACGAGCAGTACTTC.